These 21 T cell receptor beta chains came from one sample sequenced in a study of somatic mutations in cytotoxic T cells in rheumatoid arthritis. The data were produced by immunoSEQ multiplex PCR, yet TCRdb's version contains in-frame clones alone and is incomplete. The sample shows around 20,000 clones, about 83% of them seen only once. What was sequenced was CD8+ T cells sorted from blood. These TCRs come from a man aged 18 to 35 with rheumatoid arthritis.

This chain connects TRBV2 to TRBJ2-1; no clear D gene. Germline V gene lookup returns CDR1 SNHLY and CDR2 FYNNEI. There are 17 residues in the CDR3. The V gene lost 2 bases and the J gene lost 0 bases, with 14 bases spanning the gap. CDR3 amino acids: CASSELAGQSSYNEQFF. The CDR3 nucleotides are TGTGCCAGCAGTGAATTGGCAGGCCAAAGCTCCTACAATGAGCAGTTCTTC.

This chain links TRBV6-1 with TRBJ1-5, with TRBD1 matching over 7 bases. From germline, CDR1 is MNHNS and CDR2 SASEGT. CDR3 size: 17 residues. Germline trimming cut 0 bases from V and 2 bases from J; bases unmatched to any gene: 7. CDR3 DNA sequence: TGTGCCAGCAGTGAAGCAGTATGGCAGGGGGGCAATCAGCCCCAGCATTTT. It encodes CASSEAVWQGGNQPQHF.

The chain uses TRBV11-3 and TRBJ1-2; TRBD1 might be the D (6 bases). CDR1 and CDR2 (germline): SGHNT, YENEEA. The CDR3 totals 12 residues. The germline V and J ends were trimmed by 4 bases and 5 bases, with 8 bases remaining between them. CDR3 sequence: CASSSRGYGYTF. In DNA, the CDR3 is TGTGCCAGCAGCTCGAGGGGGTATGGCTACACCTTC.

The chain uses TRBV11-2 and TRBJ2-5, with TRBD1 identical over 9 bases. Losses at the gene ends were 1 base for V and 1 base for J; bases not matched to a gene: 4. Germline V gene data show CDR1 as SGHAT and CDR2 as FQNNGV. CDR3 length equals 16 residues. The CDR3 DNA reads TGTGCCAGCAGCTTAGTTGGGACAGGGATCCAAGAGACCCAGTACTTC. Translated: CASSLVGTGIQETQYF.

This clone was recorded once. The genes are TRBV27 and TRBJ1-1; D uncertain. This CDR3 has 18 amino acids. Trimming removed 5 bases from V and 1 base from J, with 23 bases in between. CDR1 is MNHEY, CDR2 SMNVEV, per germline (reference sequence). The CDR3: CASSPLGNWTRKNTEAFF. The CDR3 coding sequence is TGTGCCAGCAGTCCCTTGGGCAATTGGACGAGAAAGAACACTGAAGCTTTCTTT.

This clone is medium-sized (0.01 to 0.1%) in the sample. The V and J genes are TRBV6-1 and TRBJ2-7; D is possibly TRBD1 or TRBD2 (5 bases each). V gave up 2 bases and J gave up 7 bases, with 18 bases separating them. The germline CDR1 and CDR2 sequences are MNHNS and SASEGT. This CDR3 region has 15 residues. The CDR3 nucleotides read TGTGCCAGCAGTGAATTTGCAGGGAGCACTCGGGAGCAGTACTTC. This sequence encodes CASSEFAGSTREQYF.

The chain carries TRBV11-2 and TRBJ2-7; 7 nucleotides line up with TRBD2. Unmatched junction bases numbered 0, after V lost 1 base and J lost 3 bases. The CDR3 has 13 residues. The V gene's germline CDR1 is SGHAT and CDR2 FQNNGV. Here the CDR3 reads CASSLGGGYEQYF. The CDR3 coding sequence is TGTGCCAGCAGCTTAGGGGGGGGCTACGAGCAGTACTTC.

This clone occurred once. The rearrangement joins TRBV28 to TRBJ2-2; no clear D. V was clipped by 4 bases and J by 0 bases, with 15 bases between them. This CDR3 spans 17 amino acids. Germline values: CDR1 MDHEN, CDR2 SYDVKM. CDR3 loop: CASSSPAKTANTGELFF. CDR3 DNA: TGTGCCAGCAGTTCCCCAGCTAAGACCGCGAACACCGGGGAGCTGTTTTTT.

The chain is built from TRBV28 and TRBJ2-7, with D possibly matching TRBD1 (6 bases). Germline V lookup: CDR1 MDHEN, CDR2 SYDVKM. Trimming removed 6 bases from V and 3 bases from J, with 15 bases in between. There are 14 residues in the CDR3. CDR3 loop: CASSSQGIGYEQYF. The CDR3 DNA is TGTGCCAGCAGCTCACAGGGTATCGGCTACGAGCAGTACTTC. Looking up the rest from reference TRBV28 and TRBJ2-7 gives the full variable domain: DVKVTQSSRYLVKRTGEKVFLECVQDMDHENMFWYRQDPGLGLRLIYFSYDVKMKEKGDIPEGYSVSREKKERFSLILESASTNQTSMYLCASSSQGIGYEQYFGPGTRLTVT.

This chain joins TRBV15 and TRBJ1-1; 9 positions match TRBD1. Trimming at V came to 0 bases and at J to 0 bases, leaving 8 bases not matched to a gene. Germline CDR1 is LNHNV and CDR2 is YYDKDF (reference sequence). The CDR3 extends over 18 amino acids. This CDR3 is CATSRDMMGDRVNTEAFF. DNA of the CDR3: TGTGCCACCAGCAGAGATATGATGGGGGACAGGGTGAACACTGAAGCTTTCTTT.

The CDR3 region has the DNA TGTGCCAGTAGTATAGATCTATACGGGGGACCCGCTTTCTTT. Translation: CASSIDLYGGPAFF. The chain combines TRBV19 with TRBJ1-1, with a tentative D call TRBD1 (5 bases). Germline V gene lookup returns CDR1 LNHDA and CDR2 SQIVND (reference sequence). Deletions cut 0 bases from V and 11 bases from J, with 16 bases between. This CDR3 contains 14 residues.

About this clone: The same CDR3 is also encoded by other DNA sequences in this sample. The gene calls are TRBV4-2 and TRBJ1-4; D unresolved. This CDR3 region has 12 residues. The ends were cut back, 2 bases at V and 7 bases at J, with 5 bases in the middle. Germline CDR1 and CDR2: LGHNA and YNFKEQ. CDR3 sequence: CASSQLSEKLFF. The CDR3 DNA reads TGTGCCAGCAGCCAATTGAGTGAAAAACTGTTTTTT.

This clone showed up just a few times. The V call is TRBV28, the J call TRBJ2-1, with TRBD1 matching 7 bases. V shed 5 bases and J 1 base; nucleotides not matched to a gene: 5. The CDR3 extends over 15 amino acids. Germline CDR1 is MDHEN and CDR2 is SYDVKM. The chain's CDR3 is CASSQPGQSYNEQFF. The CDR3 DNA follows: TGTGCCAGCAGTCAGCCGGGACAGTCCTACAATGAGCAGTTCTTC.

The CDR3, as DNA: TGTGCCAGCCGATTTTCGGAACAGGGGAACTATGGCTACACCTTC. It yields the protein CASRFSEQGNYGYTF. The V and J genes are TRBV4-2 and TRBJ1-2; 7 positions agree with TRBD1. The CDR3 is 15 amino acids. The ends lost 8 bases at V and 2 bases at J; junction bases unmatched: 11. Germline V CDR1 and CDR2: LGHNA, YNFKEQ.

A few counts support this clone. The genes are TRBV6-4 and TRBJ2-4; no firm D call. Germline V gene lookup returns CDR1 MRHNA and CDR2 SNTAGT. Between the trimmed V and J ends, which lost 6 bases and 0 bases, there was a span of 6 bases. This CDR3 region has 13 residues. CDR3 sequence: CASRTLAKNIQYF. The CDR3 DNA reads TGTGCCAGCAGGACACTAGCCAAAAACATTCAGTACTTC.

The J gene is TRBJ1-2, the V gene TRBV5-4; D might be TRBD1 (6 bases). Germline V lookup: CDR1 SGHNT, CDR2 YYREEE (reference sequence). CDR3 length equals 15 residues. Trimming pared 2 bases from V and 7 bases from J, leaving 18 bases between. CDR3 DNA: TGTGCCAGCAGCTTCCCGACAGGACTTGGTGGTGGCTACACCTTC. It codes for CASSFPTGLGGGYTF. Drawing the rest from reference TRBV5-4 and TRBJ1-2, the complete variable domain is ETGVTQSPTHLIKTRGQQVTLRCSSQSGHNTVSWYQQALGQGPQFIFQYYREEENGRGNFPPRFSGLQFPNYSSELNVNALELDDSALYLCASSFPTGLGGGYTFGSGTRLTVV.

This chain's CDR3 is CASSADDRSGTEAFF. The CDR3 nucleotides are TGTGCCAGCAGCGCCGACGACAGATCGGGCACTGAAGCTTTCTTT. This chain uses TRBV7-9 with TRBJ1-1; D might be TRBD1 (5 bases). The germline gives CDR1 SEHNR, CDR2 FQNEAQ (reference sequence). The V end was cut by 5 bases, the J end by 4 bases, with 17 bases between. This CDR3 has 15 amino acids.

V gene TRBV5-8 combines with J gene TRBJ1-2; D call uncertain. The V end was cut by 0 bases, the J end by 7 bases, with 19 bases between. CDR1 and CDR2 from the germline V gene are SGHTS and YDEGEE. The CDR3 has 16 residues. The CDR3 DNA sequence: TGTGCCAGCAGCTTGGTTTGGGATGCGGGCCCCTCTGGCTACACCTTC. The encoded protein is CASSLVWDAGPSGYTF.

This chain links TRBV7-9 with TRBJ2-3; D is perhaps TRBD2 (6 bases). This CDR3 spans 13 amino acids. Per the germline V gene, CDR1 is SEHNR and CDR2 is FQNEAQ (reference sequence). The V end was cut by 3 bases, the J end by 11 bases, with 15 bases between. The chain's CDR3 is CASSFRTIQGQYF. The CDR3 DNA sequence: TGTGCCAGCAGCTTTAGGACTATTCAGGGGCAGTATTTT.

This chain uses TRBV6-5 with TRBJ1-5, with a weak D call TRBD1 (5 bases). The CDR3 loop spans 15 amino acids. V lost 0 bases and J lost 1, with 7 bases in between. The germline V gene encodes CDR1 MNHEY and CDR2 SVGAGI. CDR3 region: CASSYSAGSNQPQHF. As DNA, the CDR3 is TGTGCCAGCAGTTACTCGGCAGGGAGCAATCAGCCCCAGCATTTT.

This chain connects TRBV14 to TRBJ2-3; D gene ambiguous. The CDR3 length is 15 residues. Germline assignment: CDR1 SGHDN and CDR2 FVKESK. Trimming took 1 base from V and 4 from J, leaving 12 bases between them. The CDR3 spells CASSQVGSWSDTQYF. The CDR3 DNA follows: TGTGCCAGCAGCCAAGTCGGGTCATGGTCAGATACGCAGTATTTT.